This TCR beta chain was recorded in a study of neoadjuvant anti-PD-1 for oral cavity cancer. At the level of the study: Patients without progression got a fourth dose around day 43.

Patients were newly diagnosed with stage II-IVA oral cavity squamous cell carcinoma without prior systemic or radiation treatment. Per germline, CDR1 MDHEN and CDR2 SYDVKM. Trimming left V 2 bases short and J 5 bases short, with 4 bases between. The CDR3 contains 12 residues. Regarding the study as a whole: TCR analyses covered only a few patients per response group.

Profiling relied on immunoSEQ multiplex PCR, and the TCRdb table lists in-frame clones only, not all of them. The profile shows about 72,000 clones, around 88% of them singletons. Comments on this clone: The antigen remains unidentified.

This chain uses TRBV28 with TRBJ1-3; no clear D. The sequence came from a person aged 40 to 85 with oral cavity squamous cell carcinoma. The sequences come from PBMCs, collected before nivolumab (anti-PD-1) treatment. The CDR3 here is CASSLRRNTIYF. The CDR3 DNA reads TGTGCCAGCAGTTTAAGAAGAAACACCATATATTTT.